Listed below are T cell receptor beta chains from one sample, sequenced in a study of early T cells in non-severe SARS-CoV-2 infection. TCRdb reanalysed the 5' RACE reads using MiXCR and keeps one entry per CDR3 protein. The data contain 53,000 or so distinct CDR3 sequences, around 9.5% of them seen just once; the ten biggest clones take up about 8.6%. The specimen was whole blood. These receptors were taken from an adult who was a healthcare worker with PCR-confirmed SARS-CoV-2 infection or an uninfected control (not recorded which). Both conserved end residues are part of each CDR3. D genes are given only for firm matches. Size is stated for part of the rows, as once, few or many counts, or as a class when the clone is expanded.

d_call	clone_size	v_call	j_call	cdr3_nt	cdr3_aa
NA	many	TRBV7-6	TRBJ2-3	TGTGCCAGCAGCTACACATTCACAGATACGCAGTATTTT	CASSYTFTDTQYF
TRBD1	NA	TRBV19	TRBJ2-1	TGTGCCAGTAGTAGGCCCGGGACAGGGGGCTACAATGAGCAGTTCTTC	CASSRPGTGGYNEQFF
NA	few	TRBV11-3	TRBJ2-3	TGTGCCAGCAGCTTCCACACAGATACGCAGTATTTT	CASSFHTDTQYF
TRBD1	many	TRBV7-2	TRBJ1-5	TGTGCCAGCAGCGCGACAGGGGGCCTCAATCAGCCCCAGCATTTT	CASSATGGLNQPQHF
NA	many	TRBV29-1	TRBJ1-2	TGCAGCTCCGACCGCTACCCCTATGGCTACACCTTC	CSSDRYPYGYTF
NA	many	TRBV11-3	TRBJ2-2	TGTGCCAGCCGTCAGGGACGGAGGGACGGGGAGCTGTTTTTT	CASRQGRRDGELFF
TRBD2	few	TRBV7-8	TRBJ2-7	TGTGCCAGCAGCTTAGAGATGATTCAGCAGCGGGGCCGCTCCTACGAGCAGTACTTC	CASSLEMIQQRGRSYEQYF
NA	many	TRBV12-3/TRBV12-4	TRBJ2-2	TGTGCCAGCAGTTTTGAGGAGGACACCGGGGAGCTGTTTTTT	CASSFEEDTGELFF
TRBD2	many	TRBV7-9	TRBJ2-3	TGTGCCAGCAGCTTAGCGAAAGGACTAGGTTATACGCAGTATTTT	CASSLAKGLGYTQYF
TRBD1	many	TRBV2	TRBJ2-3	TGTGCCAGCACTGGACAGGGGCCGTCGGATACGCAGTATTTT	CASTGQGPSDTQYF